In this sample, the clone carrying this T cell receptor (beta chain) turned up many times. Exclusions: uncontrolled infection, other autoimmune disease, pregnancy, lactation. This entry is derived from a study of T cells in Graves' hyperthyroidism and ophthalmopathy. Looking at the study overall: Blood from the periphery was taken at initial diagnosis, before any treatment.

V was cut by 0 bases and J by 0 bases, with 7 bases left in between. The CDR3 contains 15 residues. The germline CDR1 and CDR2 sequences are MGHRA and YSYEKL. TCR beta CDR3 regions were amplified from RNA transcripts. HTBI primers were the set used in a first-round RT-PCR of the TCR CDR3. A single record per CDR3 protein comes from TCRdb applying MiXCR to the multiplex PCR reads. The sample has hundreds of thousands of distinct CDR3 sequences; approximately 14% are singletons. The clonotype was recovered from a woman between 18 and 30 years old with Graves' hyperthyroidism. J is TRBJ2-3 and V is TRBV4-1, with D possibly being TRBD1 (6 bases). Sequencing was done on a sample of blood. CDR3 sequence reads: CASSQDQGSTDTQYF. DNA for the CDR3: TGCGCCAGCAGCCAAGACCAGGGGAGCACAGATACGCAGTATTTT.